The 29 T cell receptor beta chains below were found in one sample sequenced in a study of cytomegalovirus exposure and HLA in healthy donors. PCR employed 60 Vbeta and 13 Jbeta primers. Using immunoSEQ multiplex PCR, the repertoire was profiled, and TCRdb retains in-frame clones only, with some absent. The sample holds about 110,000 clones; around 79% are singletons and the top ten take under 4%. The sequencing input was PBMCs. These receptors were taken from a man in his fifties or sixties in good health and CMV-seronegative.

The chain links TRBV9 to TRBJ2-3; 9 nucleotides agree with TRBD1. J gave up 1 base and V 4 bases, and 7 bases lay outside the gene matches. This CDR3 region has 16 residues. Germline V gene sequence: CDR1 SGDLS, CDR2 YYNGEE. The CDR3 DNA sequence: TGTGCCAGCAGCCCCTCCGGGACAGGGCGCACAGATACGCAGTATTTT. Residues: CASSPSGTGRTDTQYF.

This sequence joins TRBV29-1 and TRBJ1-1; D gene unclear. V gave up 3 bases and J gave up 0 bases, with 5 bases separating them. The CDR3 contains 12 residues. Looked up from germline, CDR1 is SQVTM and CDR2 is ANQGSEA. CDR3 sequence reads: CSVDRMNTEAFF. In nucleotides, the CDR3 is TGCAGCGTTGACAGGATGAACACTGAAGCTTTCTTT. Drawing the rest from reference TRBV29-1 and TRBJ1-1, the complete variable domain is SAVISQKPSRDICQRGTSLTIQCQVDSQVTMMFWYRQQPGQSLTLIATANQGSEATYESGFVIDKFPISRPNLTFSTLTVSNMSPEDSSIYLCSVDRMNTEAFFGQGTRLTVV.

There are a few counts of this clone. The chain employs TRBV5-1 and TRBJ2-3; D is possibly TRBD1 (6 bases). CDR1 and CDR2 from the germline V gene are SGHRS and YFSETQ. This CDR3 spans 13 amino acids. Trimming took off 3 bases at V and 3 bases at J, with 8 bases between the two ends. CDR3 in amino acids: CASSSQGTDTQYF. The DNA of the CDR3 is TGCGCCAGCAGCTCTCAGGGGACAGATACGCAGTATTTT.

The chain combines TRBV4-3 with TRBJ1-5, with D uncertain. This CDR3 comprises 13 residues. Trimming took 2 bases from V and 3 from J, leaving 5 bases between them. Looked up from germline, CDR1 is LGHNA and CDR2 is YSLEER. CDR3: CASSQQVNQPQHF. The CDR3 DNA is TGCGCCAGCAGCCAACAGGTCAATCAGCCCCAGCATTTT.

CDR3 in DNA: TGTGCCAGCAGCCTCCCCGGCGCGCGGGGCACTGAAGCTTTCTTT. Translating it yields CASSLPGARGTEAFF. The chain combines TRBV28 with TRBJ1-1; D remains ambiguous. Germline-derived CDR1 and CDR2 are MDHEN and SYDVKM. Trimming took 6 bases from V and 4 from J, leaving 18 bases between them. This CDR3 is 15 amino acids long.

The V call is TRBV6-6, the J call TRBJ2-1, with 9 bases matching TRBD1. Per germline, CDR1 MNHNY and CDR2 SVGAGI (reference sequence). The V and J ends lost 2 bases and 6 bases, in that order; junction bases with no gene match: 2. This CDR3 contains 14 residues. The CDR3 reads CASSYGTGSNEQFF. CDR3 nucleotide sequence: TGTGCCAGCAGTTACGGGACAGGGAGCAATGAGCAGTTCTTC.

In its sample, this clone was seen a few times. The same CDR3 is also encoded by other DNA sequences in this sample. The rearrangement joins TRBV7-2 to TRBJ1-1, with a tentative D call TRBD1 (5 bases). Germline V gene lookup returns CDR1 SGHTA and CDR2 FQGNSA. V was clipped by 6 bases and J by 1 base, with 9 bases between them. The CDR3 consists of 13 residues. CDR3 DNA sequence: TGTGCCAGCAGTTACGACAGGAACACTGAAGCTTTCTTT. Its translation is CASSYDRNTEAFF.

The V gene is TRBV28, the J gene TRBJ2-1; 8 bases align to TRBD2. V was pared by 1 base and J by 6 bases, with 8 bases of the junction left unmatched. The CDR3 covers 16 residues. The V gene's germline CDR1 is MDHEN and CDR2 SYDVKM. CDR3 region: CASSLFGGGLSNEQFF. The CDR3 DNA reads as TGTGCCAGCAGTTTATTTGGCGGGGGGCTGTCCAATGAGCAGTTCTTC.

The V call is TRBV5-4, the J call TRBJ2-1; 7 bases agree with TRBD2. Germline trimming cut 2 bases from V and 3 bases from J; bases unmatched to any gene: 5. In germline, CDR1 is SGHNT, CDR2 YYREEE (reference sequence). This CDR3 has 15 amino acids. This chain's CDR3 is CASSFSGASYNEQFF. The CDR3 DNA follows: TGTGCCAGCAGCTTCAGCGGGGCAAGCTACAATGAGCAGTTCTTC.

The V call is TRBV4-2, the J call TRBJ2-7; D gene ambiguous. The germline V gene has CDR1 LGHNA and CDR2 YNFKEQ. This CDR3 comprises 13 residues. Trimming stripped 2 bases from V and 6 bases from J, with 11 bases between. CDR3 amino acids: CASSQQIKPEQYF. The CDR3 nucleotides are TGTGCCAGCAGCCAACAAATAAAGCCCGAGCAGTACTTC.

This clone has a single count. The chain joins TRBV7-9 to TRBJ1-2; TRBD1 agrees at 8 bases. From germline, CDR1 is SEHNR and CDR2 FQNEAQ (reference sequence). The CDR3 is made up of 14 amino acids. J gave up 7 bases and V 7 bases, and 11 bases lay outside the gene matches. In nucleotides, the CDR3 is TGTGCCAGCACCTCACCAGGGGGCCAGGGTGGCTACACCTTC. This codes for CASTSPGGQGGYTF.

The CDR3 coding sequence is TGTGCCAGCAGCTTGGGCCGAGAGACCATATATTTT. This sequence encodes CASSLGRETIYF. The chain combines TRBV5-4 with TRBJ1-3; D is undetermined. The CDR3 consists of 12 residues. Trimming cost V 0 bases and J 10 bases, with 8 bases left between them. The germline V gene encodes CDR1 SGHNT and CDR2 YYREEE (reference sequence). The full variable domain, with the rest looked up from reference TRBV5-4 and TRBJ1-3, is ETGVTQSPTHLIKTRGQQVTLRCSSQSGHNTVSWYQQALGQGPQFIFQYYREEENGRGNFPPRFSGLQFPNYSSELNVNALELDDSALYLCASSLGRETIYFGEGSWLTVV.

The gene calls are TRBV5-1 and TRBJ2-7; 9 bases map to TRBD2. The CDR3 extends over 16 amino acids. The junction had 8 bases not matched to a gene; V was cut back by 4 bases and J by 0 bases. Germline V lookup: CDR1 SGHRS, CDR2 YFSETQ. CDR3 in DNA: TGCGCCAGCAGCCGGGGACTAGCTGATAGCTCCTACGAGCAGTACTTC. Translated, it gives CASSRGLADSSYEQYF.

This chain links TRBV5-8 with TRBJ1-6, with D perhaps TRBD1 (5 bases). Germline assignment: CDR1 SGHTS and CDR2 YDEGEE. V was pared by 6 bases and J by 7 bases, with 11 bases between. This CDR3 comprises 13 residues. As DNA, the CDR3 is TGTGCCAGCACGGTTCGGGGGAATTCACCCCTCCACTTT. Its translation: CASTVRGNSPLHF.

J is TRBJ2-6 and V is TRBV2; D unclear. V shed 1 base and J shed 0 bases, with 13 bases lying between them. Germline V lookup: CDR1 SNHLY, CDR2 FYNNEI. The CDR3 consists of 18 residues. CDR3: CASSEGARTSSGANVLTF. The CDR3 DNA reads TGTGCCAGCAGTGAAGGGGCCAGAACCAGCTCTGGGGCCAACGTCCTGACTTTC.

V and J are TRBV5-1 and TRBJ1-6, with D tentatively TRBD1 (6 bases). CDR1 is SGHRS, CDR2 YFSETQ, per germline. V was shortened by 0 bases and J by 10 bases, with 11 bases between the two germline ends. The CDR3 consists of 14 residues. CDR3 protein: CASSLEQGGSPLHF. CDR3 bases: TGCGCCAGCAGCTTGGAACAGGGTGGATCACCCCTCCACTTT.

This chain joins TRBV7-7 and TRBJ2-2, with 7 bases matching TRBD2. Germline V gene sequence: CDR1 SSHAT, CDR2 FNYEAQ (reference sequence). The CDR3 spans 15 residues. V shed 3 bases and J 5 bases; nucleotides not matched to a gene: 6. The CDR3 loop is CASSLLTGGTGELFF. Here the CDR3 DNA reads TGTGCCAGCAGCTTGTTGACGGGGGGAACCGGGGAGCTGTTTTTT.

The chain uses TRBV29-1 and TRBJ1-2; D perhaps matches TRBD1 (5 bases). Between the trimmed V and J ends, which lost 3 bases and 0 bases, there was a span of 11 bases. Germline V CDR1 and CDR2: SQVTM, ANQGSEA. The CDR3 is 14 amino acids. The CDR3 nucleotides are TGCAGCGTTGAGCCACAGGCGTCTAACTATGGCTACACCTTC. Amino acids: CSVEPQASNYGYTF. The variable domain in full, with the rest retrieved from reference TRBV29-1 and TRBJ1-2, is SAVISQKPSRDICQRGTSLTIQCQVDSQVTMMFWYRQQPGQSLTLIATANQGSEATYESGFVIDKFPISRPNLTFSTLTVSNMSPEDSSIYLCSVEPQASNYGYTFGSGTRLTVV.

The CDR3 coding sequence is TGTGCCAGCAGCTTCCGGTCCCCAGATACGCAGTATTTT. Translating gives CASSFRSPDTQYF. V is TRBV11-1 and J is TRBJ2-3; D not certain. The CDR3 has 13 residues. V lost 3 bases and J lost 4, with 8 bases in between. The germline V gene encodes CDR1 SGHAT and CDR2 FQDESV (reference sequence).

The V call is TRBV19, the J call TRBJ1-1; TRBD1 is a possible D gene (6 bases). This CDR3 has 14 residues. V lost 3 bases, J lost 6 bases, and 14 bases lay in between. Germline V gene sequence: CDR1 LNHDA, CDR2 SQIVND (reference sequence). The CDR3 DNA is TGTGCCAGTAGTATTGCCAGGGGTTCGGCTGAAGCTTTCTTT. As protein: CASSIARGSAEAFF.

The chain links TRBV7-8 to TRBJ1-5, with TRBD1 matching 9 bases. V lost 4 bases and J lost 0; bases outside the gene matches: 7. The CDR3 contains 17 residues. Per germline, CDR1 SGHVS and CDR2 FQNEAQ. CDR3 sequence reads: CASSSMTGGDSNQPQHF. The CDR3 nucleotides read TGTGCCAGCAGCTCCATGACAGGGGGGGATAGCAATCAGCCCCAGCATTTT.

The sample holds a few counts of this clone. The rearrangement joins TRBV19 to TRBJ1-4; D uncertain. The V and J ends lost 9 bases and 8 bases respectively, with 16 bases between them. CDR1 and CDR2 from the germline V gene are LNHDA and SQIVND (reference sequence). The CDR3 has 13 amino acids. The CDR3 nucleotides read TGTGCCAGCGGACGACCCGGGGTCGAAAAACTGTTTTTT. The encoded protein is CASGRPGVEKLFF.

The chain has TRBV11-3 and TRBJ2-6; TRBD1 matches at 10 bases. V lost 7 bases, J lost 2 bases, and 2 bases stayed unmatched. The germline V gene has CDR1 SGHNT and CDR2 YENEEA. This CDR3 region has 15 residues. The CDR3 sequence: CASTGQGAGANVLTF. Written as DNA, the CDR3 is TGTGCCAGCACCGGACAGGGGGCTGGGGCCAACGTCCTGACTTTC.

The genes are TRBV5-1 and TRBJ1-2; 10 bases align to TRBD1. The V gene's germline CDR1 is SGHRS and CDR2 YFSETQ. J was trimmed by 6 bases and V by 4 bases; bases with no gene match: 15. The CDR3 totals 17 residues. Here the CDR3 reads CASSRRDRGLYGDGYTF. CDR3 coding DNA: TGCGCCAGCAGCCGCCGGGACAGGGGTCTTTATGGGGATGGCTACACCTTC.

The V and J genes are TRBV2 and TRBJ1-2, with D uncertain. V was trimmed by 7 bases and J by 3 bases, leaving 12 bases between them. CDR1 is SNHLY and CDR2 is FYNNEI in the germline V gene. CDR3 length equals 13 residues. CDR3 sequence reads: CASKREGDYGYTF. The CDR3 DNA reads TGTGCCAGCAAAAGAGAGGGTGACTATGGCTACACCTTC.

The rearrangement uses TRBV7-2 and TRBJ1-2, with D unresolved. Trimming removed 2 bases at V and 7 bases at J, with 5 bases between. The CDR3 is 11 amino acids. From germline, CDR1 is SGHTA and CDR2 FQGNSA. The DNA for the CDR3 is TGTGCCAGCAGCTTATCGTTTGGCTACACCTTC. The encoded protein is CASSLSFGYTF. The entire variable domain, with the rest obtained from reference TRBV7-2 and TRBJ1-2, is as follows: GAGVSQSPSNKVTEKGKDVELRCDPISGHTALYWYRQSLGQGLEFLIYFQGNSAPDKSGLPSDRFSAERTGGSVSTLTIQRTQQEDSAVYLCASSLSFGYTFGSGTRLTVV.

The table lists this clone with a few counts. The chain links TRBV4-1 to TRBJ2-5; TRBD2 agrees at 12 bases. This CDR3 contains 17 residues. CDR1 is MGHRA, CDR2 YSYEKL, per germline. V trimming: 2 bases; J trimming: 3 bases; junction bases outside the gene matches: 7. As DNA, the CDR3 is TGCGCCAGCAGCCAAAGATCTAGCGGGGGGGGCGAAGAGACCCAGTACTTC. This gives the protein CASSQRSSGGGEETQYF.

This clone was observed a few times. The rearrangement links TRBV4-3 to TRBJ1-2, with 7 bases matching TRBD1. Germline values: CDR1 LGHNA, CDR2 YSLEER. The CDR3 is 18 residues long. V was pared by 1 base and J by 0 bases, with 11 bases of the junction left unmatched. The CDR3 nucleotides read TGCGCCAGCAGCCAAGGCACCACAGGGGCGACAGCTAACTATGGCTACACCTTC. It yields the protein CASSQGTTGATANYGYTF.

Points on this clone: This sample also contains other DNA sequences that code for the same CDR3. The chain recombines TRBV4-3 with TRBJ1-5; D is uncertain. Looked up from germline, CDR1 is LGHNA and CDR2 is YSLEER. Between the trimmed V and J ends, which lost 0 bases and 3 bases, there was a span of 9 bases. The CDR3 is made up of 15 amino acids. In DNA, the CDR3 is TGCGCCAGCAGCCAAGAAAACAGCCCCAATCAGCCCCAGCATTTT. Translating gives CASSQENSPNQPQHF.